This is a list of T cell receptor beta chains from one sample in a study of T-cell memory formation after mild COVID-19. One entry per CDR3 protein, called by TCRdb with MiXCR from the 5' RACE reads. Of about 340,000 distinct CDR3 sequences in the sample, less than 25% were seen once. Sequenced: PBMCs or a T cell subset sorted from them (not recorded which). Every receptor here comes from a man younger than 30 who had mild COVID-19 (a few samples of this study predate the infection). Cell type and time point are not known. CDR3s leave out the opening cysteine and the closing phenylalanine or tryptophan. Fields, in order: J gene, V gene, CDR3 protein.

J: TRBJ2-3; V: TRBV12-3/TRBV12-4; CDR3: ASSPAGGPGDTQY
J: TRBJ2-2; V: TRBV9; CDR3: ASSVGGGAHTGELF
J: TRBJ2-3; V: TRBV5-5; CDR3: ASSFDGPDTQY
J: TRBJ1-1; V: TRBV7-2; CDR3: ASNSGQVNTEAF
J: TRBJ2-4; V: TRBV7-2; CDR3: ASSLSGDQY
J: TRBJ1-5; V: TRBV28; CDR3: ASRQGQGNQPQH
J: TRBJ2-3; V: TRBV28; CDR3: ASSLLQGNTQY
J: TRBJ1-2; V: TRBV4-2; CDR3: ASSQETRTGAPYGYT
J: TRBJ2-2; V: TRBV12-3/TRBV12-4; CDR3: ASSFLGAGTGELF
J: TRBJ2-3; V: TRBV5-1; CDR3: ASRPPTGTDTQY
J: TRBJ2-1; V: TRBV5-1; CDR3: ASSPPGNEQF
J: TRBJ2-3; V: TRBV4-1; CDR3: ASSQDEDRVSTDTQY
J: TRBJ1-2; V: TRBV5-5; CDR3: ASSTPPLANYGYT
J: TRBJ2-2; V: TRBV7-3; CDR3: ASSLRPREAGELF
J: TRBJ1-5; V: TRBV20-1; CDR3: SALGGGGHQPQH
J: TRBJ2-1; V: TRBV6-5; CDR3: ASSAWGGPDYNEQF
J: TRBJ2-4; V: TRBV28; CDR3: ASSPLGTGQNIQY
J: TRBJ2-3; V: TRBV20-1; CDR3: SAKHTHSSTDTQY
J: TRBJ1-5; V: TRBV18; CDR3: ASSPQGSNQPQH
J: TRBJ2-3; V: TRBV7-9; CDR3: ASSGTGADTQY
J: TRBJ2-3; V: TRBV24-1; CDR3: ATSDRTTTDTQY
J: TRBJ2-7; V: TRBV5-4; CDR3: ASSLGNYEQY
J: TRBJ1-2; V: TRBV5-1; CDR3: ASSLEPGAPGGYT
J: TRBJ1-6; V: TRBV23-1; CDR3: ASHLTPLH
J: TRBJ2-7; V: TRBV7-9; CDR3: ASSPSPGRDRLGYEQY
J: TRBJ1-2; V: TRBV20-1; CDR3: SAGGQGWGYT
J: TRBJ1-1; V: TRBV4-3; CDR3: ASSQGFPQGNTEAF
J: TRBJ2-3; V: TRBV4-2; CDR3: ASSRRGGDTDTQY
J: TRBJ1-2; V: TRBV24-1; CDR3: ATSGQDYYGYT
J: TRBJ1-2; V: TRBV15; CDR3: ATSREGTPKHYGYT
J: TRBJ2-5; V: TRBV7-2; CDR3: ASSGTSGQETQY
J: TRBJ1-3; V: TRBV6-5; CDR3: ASSSTAVAGNTIY
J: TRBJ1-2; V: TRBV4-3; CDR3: ASSQDGESYGYT
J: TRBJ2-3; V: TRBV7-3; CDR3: ASSSPQTDTQY
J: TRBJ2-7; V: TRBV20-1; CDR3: SARDPQGITREQY
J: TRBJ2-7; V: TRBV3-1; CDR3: ASSDGDASSYEQY
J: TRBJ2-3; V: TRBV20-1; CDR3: SARITGHVSDTQY
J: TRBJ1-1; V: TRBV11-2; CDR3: ASRQGVKVNTEAF
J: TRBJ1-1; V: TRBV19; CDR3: ASSILGQLNTEAF
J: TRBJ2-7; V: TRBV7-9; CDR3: ASSSPSSYEQY
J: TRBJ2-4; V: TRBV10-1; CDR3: ASSASRDAKNIQY
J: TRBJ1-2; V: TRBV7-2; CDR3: ASSFLGRPNYGYT
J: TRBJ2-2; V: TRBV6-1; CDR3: ASSETSAAGELF
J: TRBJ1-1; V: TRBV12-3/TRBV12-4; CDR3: ASSSDVGTEAF
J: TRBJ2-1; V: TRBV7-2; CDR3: ASSFSAGADNEQF
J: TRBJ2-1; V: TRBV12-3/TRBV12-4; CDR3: ASSLGRGASYNEQF
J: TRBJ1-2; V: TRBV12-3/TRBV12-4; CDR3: ASSLYPENQYYGYT
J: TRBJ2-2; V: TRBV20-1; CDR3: SARAGTLVGELF
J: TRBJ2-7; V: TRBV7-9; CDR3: ASSRWTGGTYEQY